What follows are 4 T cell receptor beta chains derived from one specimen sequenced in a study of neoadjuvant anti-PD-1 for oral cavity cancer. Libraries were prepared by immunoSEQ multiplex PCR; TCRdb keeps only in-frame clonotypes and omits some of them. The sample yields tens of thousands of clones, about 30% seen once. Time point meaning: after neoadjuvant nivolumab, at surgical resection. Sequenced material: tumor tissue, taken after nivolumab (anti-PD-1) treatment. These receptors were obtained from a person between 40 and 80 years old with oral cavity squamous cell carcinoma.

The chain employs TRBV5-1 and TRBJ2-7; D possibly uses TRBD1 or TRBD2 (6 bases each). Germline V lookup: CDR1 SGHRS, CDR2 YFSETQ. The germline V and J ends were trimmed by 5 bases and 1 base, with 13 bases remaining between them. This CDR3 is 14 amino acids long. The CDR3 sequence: CASSTGALSYEQYF. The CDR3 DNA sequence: TGCGCCAGCAGTACGGGGGCGCTTTCCTACGAGCAGTACTTC.

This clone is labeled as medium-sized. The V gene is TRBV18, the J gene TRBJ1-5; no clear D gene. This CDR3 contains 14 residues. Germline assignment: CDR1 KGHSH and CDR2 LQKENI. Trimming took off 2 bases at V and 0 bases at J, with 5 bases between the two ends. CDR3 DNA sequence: TGTGCCAGCTCACCAGACACTAGCAATCAGCCCCAGCATTTT. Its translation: CASSPDTSNQPQHF.

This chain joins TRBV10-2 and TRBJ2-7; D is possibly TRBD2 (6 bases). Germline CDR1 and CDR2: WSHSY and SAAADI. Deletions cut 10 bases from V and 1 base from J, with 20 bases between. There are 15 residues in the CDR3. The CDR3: CATGGGVQTSYEQYF. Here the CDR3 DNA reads TGCGCCACCGGGGGTGGAGTACAGACATCCTACGAGCAGTACTTC.

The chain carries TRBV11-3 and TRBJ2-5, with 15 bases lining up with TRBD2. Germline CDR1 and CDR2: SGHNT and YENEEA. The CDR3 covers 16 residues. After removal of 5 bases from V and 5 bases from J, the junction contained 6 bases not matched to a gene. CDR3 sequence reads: CASSPGLAGGGETQYF. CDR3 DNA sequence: TGTGCCAGCAGCCCCGGACTAGCGGGAGGGGGCGAGACCCAGTACTTC.